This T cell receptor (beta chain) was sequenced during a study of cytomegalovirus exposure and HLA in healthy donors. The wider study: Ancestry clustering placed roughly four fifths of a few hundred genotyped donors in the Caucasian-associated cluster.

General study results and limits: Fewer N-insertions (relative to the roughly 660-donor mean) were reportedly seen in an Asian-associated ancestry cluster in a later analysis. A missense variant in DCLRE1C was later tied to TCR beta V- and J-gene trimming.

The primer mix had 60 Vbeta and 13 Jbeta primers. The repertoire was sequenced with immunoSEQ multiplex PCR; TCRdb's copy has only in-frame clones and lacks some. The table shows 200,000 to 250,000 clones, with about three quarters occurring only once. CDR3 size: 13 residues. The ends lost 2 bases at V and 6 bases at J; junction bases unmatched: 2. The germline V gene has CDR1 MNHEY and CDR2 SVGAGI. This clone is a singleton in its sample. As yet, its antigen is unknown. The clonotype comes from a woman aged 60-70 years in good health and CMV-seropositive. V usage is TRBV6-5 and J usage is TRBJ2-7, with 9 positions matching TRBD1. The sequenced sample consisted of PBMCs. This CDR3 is CASSYRDRAEQYF. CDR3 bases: TGTGCCAGCAGTTACCGGGACAGGGCCGAGCAGTACTTC.